These 23 T cell receptor beta chains came from one sample sequenced in a study of blood T cell repertoires in COVID-19. TCRdb's copy holds only in-frame clones and misses some; the assay was immunoSEQ multiplex PCR. Of around 450,000 clones in the sample, less than 95% are singletons; the top ten hold about 0.6%. Sequencing used PBMCs or T cells enriched from blood (not recorded which). The receptors here all came from a man younger than 35 who had recovered from COVID-19.

V usage is TRBV9 and J usage is TRBJ2-1; 9 bases are a match to TRBD2. V trimming: 4 bases; J trimming: 1 base; junction bases outside the gene matches: 9. The CDR3 contains 17 residues. CDR1 and CDR2 (germline): SGDLS, YYNGEE. The CDR3 DNA is TGTGCCAGCAGCCCCGTTAGCGGGAGATCGTCCTACAATGAGCAGTTCTTC. Protein sequence: CASSPVSGRSSYNEQFF.

The sample holds one count of this clone. The rearrangement links TRBV3-1 (or the pseudogene TRBV3-2) to TRBJ1-1; tentative D call: TRBD1 (6 bases). V lost 6 bases and J lost 6, with 14 bases in between. CDR1 and CDR2 from the germline V gene are LGHDT and YNNKEL (reference sequence). The CDR3 totals 13 residues. The CDR3, as DNA: TGTGCCAGCAGTCTAGGGGGTTTCGCTGAAGCTTTCTTT. Amino acids: CASSLGGFAEAFF.

This clone was observed a single time. The chain recombines TRBV11-2 with TRBJ1-1; D may be TRBD1 (6 bases). Per the germline V gene, CDR1 is SGHAT and CDR2 is FQNNGV. The V end was cut by 5 bases, the J end by 11 bases, with 15 bases between. The CDR3 sequence is 12 residues long. The CDR3 DNA reads as TGTGCCAGCAGCCCCAAGGGACACGAGGCTTTCTTT. It is translated as CASSPKGHEAFF.

The chain uses TRBV30 and TRBJ2-7; D is undetermined. V dropped 2 bases and J dropped 2 bases, with 4 bases sitting between them. The CDR3 has 11 residues. Germline CDR1 reads GTSNPN; CDR2 reads SVGIG (reference sequence). This chain's CDR3 is CAWSFTYEQYF. CDR3 DNA sequence: TGTGCCTGGAGTTTTACCTACGAGCAGTACTTC. Looking up the rest from reference TRBV30 and TRBJ2-7 gives the full variable domain: SQTIHQWPATLVQPVGSPLSLECTVEGTSNPNLYWYRQAAGRGLQLLFYSVGIGQISSEVPQNLSASRPQDRQFILSSKKLLLSDSGFYLCAWSFTYEQYFGPGTRLTVT.

The chain joins TRBV3-1 (or the pseudogene TRBV3-2) to TRBJ2-1, with D possibly TRBD1 on 5 matching bases. Germline assignment: CDR1 LGHDT and CDR2 YNNKEL (reference sequence). V lost 0 bases, J lost 8 bases, and 14 bases lay in between. This CDR3 region has 15 residues. CDR3: CASSQEQVGEYEQFF. The CDR3 nucleotides are TGTGCCAGCAGCCAAGAACAGGTTGGCGAGTATGAGCAGTTCTTC.

The chain uses TRBV11-3 and TRBJ2-2; D is uncertain. With 4 bases removed from V and 3 bases from J, the gap between germline ends came to 9 bases. This CDR3 has 14 residues. The V gene's germline CDR1 is SGHNT and CDR2 YENEEA. The CDR3 sequence is CASSSQYYTGELFF. CDR3 coding DNA: TGTGCCAGCAGCTCTCAATACTACACCGGGGAGCTGTTTTTT.

The chain has TRBV2 and TRBJ2-2; 12 bases are shared with TRBD1. Trimming took 2 bases from V and 7 from J; bases not matched to a gene: 5. The CDR3 loop spans 16 amino acids. Germline V gives CDR1 SNHLY, CDR2 FYNNEI. The CDR3 loop is CASSEQGQGADGELFF. CDR3 coding DNA: TGTGCCAGCAGTGAACAGGGACAGGGGGCAGACGGGGAGCTGTTTTTT.

In its sample, this clone was seen once. The chain carries TRBV7-9 and TRBJ1-2; a weak D match, TRBD1 (6 bases). With 5 bases removed from V and 7 bases from J, the gap between germline ends came to 11 bases. Germline CDR1 reads SEHNR; CDR2 reads FQNEAQ (reference sequence). CDR3 length equals 12 residues. In DNA, the CDR3 is TGTGCCAGCAGCCAGACAGGTGGTGGCTACACCTTC. Translating it yields CASSQTGGGYTF.

The chain combines TRBV10-3 with TRBJ1-5, with 8 nucleotides matching TRBD1. The V gene end was trimmed by 5 bases and the J gene end by 6 bases; junction bases not matched to a gene: 6. Germline V gene data show CDR1 as ENHRY and CDR2 as SYGVKD. The CDR3 runs to 14 residues. CDR3 amino acids: CAISWGQGAQPQHF. The CDR3 DNA reads TGTGCCATCAGTTGGGGGCAGGGGGCTCAGCCCCAGCATTTT.

The chain carries TRBV28 and TRBJ2-3; 10 bases agree with TRBD2. After removal of 5 bases from V and 4 bases from J, the junction contained 12 bases not matched to a gene. CDR1 is MDHEN and CDR2 is SYDVKM in the germline V gene. The CDR3 extends over 17 amino acids. CDR3 protein: CASSLWASGSAPDTQYF. The CDR3 coding sequence is TGTGCCAGCAGTCTTTGGGCTAGCGGGAGTGCCCCAGATACGCAGTATTTT.

CDR3 nucleotide sequence: TGCGCCAGCAGTCTACTAGAGGTCCTCCGACCGAACACTGAAGCTTTCTTT. It translates to CASSLLEVLRPNTEAFF. The V gene is TRBV4-1, the J gene TRBJ1-1; D remains ambiguous. The V and J ends lost 6 bases and 1 base respectively, with 21 bases between them. CDR1 MGHRA and CDR2 YSYEKL come from the germline V gene. The length of the CDR3 is 17 residues.

This chain joins TRBV10-1 and TRBJ1-1; possible D gene TRBD1, 6 bases. In germline, CDR1 is WNHNN, CDR2 SYGVQD (reference sequence). V was trimmed by 0 bases and J by 5 bases, leaving 10 bases between them. This CDR3 comprises 14 residues. The CDR3 DNA follows: TGCGCCAGCAGTGAGTCGCGGGGGCGTACTGAAGCTTTCTTT. Amino acid sequence: CASSESRGRTEAFF.

This sequence joins TRBV19 and TRBJ1-2; D uncertain. Deletions cut 3 bases from V and 4 bases from J, with 9 bases between. This CDR3 region has 13 residues. The germline gives CDR1 LNHDA, CDR2 SQIVND (reference sequence). This CDR3 is CASSIEGAYGYTF. The DNA of the CDR3 is TGTGCCAGTAGTATTGAGGGAGCCTATGGCTACACCTTC.

The chain links TRBV12-3 or TRBV12-4 to TRBJ1-3; no definite D call. The CDR3 spans 13 residues. V lost 8 bases to trimming and J lost 4 bases, with 12 bases between them. The CDR3 protein is CASSSSTGNTIYF. The CDR3 region has the DNA TGTGCCAGCTCGAGCTCCACGGGAAACACCATATATTTT.

The V gene is TRBV29-1, the J gene TRBJ1-2; TRBD1 matches 7 bases. Unmatched junction bases numbered 2, after V lost 4 bases and J lost 3 bases. The length of the CDR3 is 12 residues. Germline loops: CDR1 SQVTM, CDR2 ANQGSEA. The CDR3 is CSVGGGDYGYTF. The CDR3 nucleotides are TGCAGCGTTGGAGGGGGCGACTATGGCTACACCTTC.

This clone appeared once. The chain combines TRBV6-5 with TRBJ1-5; possible D gene TRBD1, 6 bases. Trimming stripped 7 bases from V and 4 bases from J, with 14 bases between. CDR1 MNHEY and CDR2 SVGAGI come from the germline V gene. CDR3 size: 14 residues. CDR3 nucleotide sequence: TGTGCCAGCATGGGGCGGGGGGCGAATCAGCCCCAGCATTTT. It codes for CASMGRGANQPQHF.

This rearrangement joins TRBV6-5 to TRBJ1-2; 7 nucleotides match TRBD1. The CDR3 extends over 12 amino acids. Germline loops: CDR1 MNHEY, CDR2 SVGAGI. Trimming cost V 7 bases and J 5 bases; bases outside gene matches: 4. CDR3 nucleotides: TGTGCCAGCACAGGGGGAGATTATGGCTACACCTTC. It yields the protein CASTGGDYGYTF.

The V and J genes are TRBV20-1 and TRBJ2-3; no clear D. V was pared by 4 bases and J by 6 bases, with 8 bases between. This CDR3 is built from 11 residues. CDR1 and CDR2 from the germline V gene are DFQATT and SNEGSKA (reference sequence). Here the CDR3 DNA reads TGCAGTGCTATAACCAGGGATACGCAGTATTTT. Its translation: CSAITRDTQYF.

The rearrangement links TRBV9 to TRBJ2-5; TRBD2 matches at 10 bases. V gave up 3 bases and J gave up 5 bases; unmatched junction bases: 7. The germline gives CDR1 SGDLS, CDR2 YYNGEE. This CDR3 has 15 amino acids. The CDR3 nucleotides read TGTGCCAGCAGCGGGCTAGCGGGAGTACGGGAGACCCAGTACTTC. Translation: CASSGLAGVRETQYF.

V usage is TRBV2 and J usage is TRBJ1-4; 8 nucleotides agree with TRBD1. Germline loops: CDR1 SNHLY, CDR2 FYNNEI. J lost 8 bases, V lost 8 bases, and 10 bases had no gene match. This CDR3 has 14 amino acids. The CDR3 sequence: CASGPQGAREKLFF. CDR3 sequence (DNA): TGTGCCAGCGGGCCGCAGGGGGCTCGGGAAAAACTGTTTTTT.

The chain has TRBV30 and TRBJ1-5; D not resolved. CDR3 size: 13 residues. V was cut by 0 bases and J by 7 bases, with 10 bases left in between. In germline, CDR1 is GTSNPN, CDR2 SVGIG (reference sequence). CDR3 nucleotides: TGTGCCTGGAGTGTCCAGGATGGACAGCCCCAGCATTTT. It yields the protein CAWSVQDGQPQHF.

The CDR3 loop is CASSNKISGTYNEQFF. The CDR3 bases are TGTGCCAGCAGCAACAAAATTAGCGGGACCTACAATGAGCAGTTCTTC. V is TRBV9 and J is TRBJ2-1, with 8 positions matching TRBD2. V was pared by 4 bases and J by 2 bases, with 8 bases of the junction left unmatched. Looked up from germline, CDR1 is SGDLS and CDR2 is YYNGEE. The CDR3 runs to 16 residues. Combining the CDR3 with reference TRBV9 and TRBJ2-1 gives the whole variable domain DSGVTQTPKHLITATGQRVTLRCSPRSGDLSVYWYQQSLDQGLQFLIQYYNGEERAKGNILERFSAQQFPDLHSELNLSSLELGDSALYFCASSNKISGTYNEQFFGPGTRLTVL.

V gene TRBV11-3 combines with J gene TRBJ2-5, with 9 bases lining up with TRBD2. V shed 2 bases, J shed 2 bases, and the junction held 6 bases outside the gene matches. This CDR3 spans 16 amino acids. The germline CDR1 and CDR2 sequences are SGHNT and YENEEA. CDR3 bases: TGTGCCAGCAGCTTACGCGCGGGAGGGTTTCAAGAGACCCAGTACTTC. It specifies CASSLRAGGFQETQYF.